This T cell receptor (beta chain) was recorded in a study of metastatic and nonmetastatic thyroid tumors. Study information: Malignant and benign thyroid patients had repertoires compared in peripheral blood and tumor or nodule tissue.

Looked up from germline, CDR1 is DFQATT and CDR2 is SNEGSKA (reference sequence). The V and J ends lost 5 bases and 2 bases respectively, with 15 bases between them. The CDR3 has 14 residues. Study conclusions and caveats: Malignant tumors reportedly showed significantly higher TCR beta diversity than benign nodules in both blood and tumor.

Remarks on this clone: Antigen: not known.

All patients were untreated before thyroid surgery. Per the original methods: A distant-metastasis classifier for papillary thyroid cancer was built using CDR3 differences across clinicopathological groups. TCRdb redid the clone calls on the PCR reads using MiXCR. V and J calls and clone size were set by TCRdb, not the authors. The table shows around 35,000 clones, with about a sixth occurring only once. The clonotype was recovered from a female donor with papillary thyroid cancer or a benign thyroid nodule (not recorded which). Some clones in this sample may be carry-over from other donors' samples. This rearrangement joins TRBV20-1 to TRBJ1-2, with TRBD1 as a possible D gene (6 bases). Sequenced material: blood. CDR3 DNA sequence: TGCAGTGCTTCGGGACAACTCCTCAACTATGGCTACACCTTC. It codes for CSASGQLLNYGYTF.